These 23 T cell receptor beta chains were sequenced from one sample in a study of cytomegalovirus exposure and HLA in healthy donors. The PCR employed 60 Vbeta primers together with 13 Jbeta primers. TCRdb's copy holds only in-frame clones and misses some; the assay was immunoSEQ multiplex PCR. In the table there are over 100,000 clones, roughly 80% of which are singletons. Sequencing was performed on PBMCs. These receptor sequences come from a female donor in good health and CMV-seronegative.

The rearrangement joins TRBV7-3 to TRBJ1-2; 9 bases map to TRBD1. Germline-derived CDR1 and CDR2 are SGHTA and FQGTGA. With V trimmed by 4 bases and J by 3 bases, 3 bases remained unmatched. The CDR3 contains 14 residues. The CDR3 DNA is TGTGCCAGCAGCTCGACAGGGGGTGACTATGGCTACACCTTC. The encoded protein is CASSSTGGDYGYTF. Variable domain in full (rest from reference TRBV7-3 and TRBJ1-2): GAGVSQTPSNKVTEKGKYVELRCDPISGHTALYWYRQSLGQGPEFLIYFQGTGAADDSGLPNDRFFAVRPEGSVSTLKIQRTERGDSAVYLCASSSTGGDYGYTFGSGTRLTVV.

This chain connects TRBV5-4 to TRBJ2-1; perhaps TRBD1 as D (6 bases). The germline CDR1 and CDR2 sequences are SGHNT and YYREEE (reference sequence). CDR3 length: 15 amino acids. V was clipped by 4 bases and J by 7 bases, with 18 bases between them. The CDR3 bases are TGTGCCAGCAGCCCTGGAGTCCAGGGGCAAAATGAGCAGTTCTTC. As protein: CASSPGVQGQNEQFF.

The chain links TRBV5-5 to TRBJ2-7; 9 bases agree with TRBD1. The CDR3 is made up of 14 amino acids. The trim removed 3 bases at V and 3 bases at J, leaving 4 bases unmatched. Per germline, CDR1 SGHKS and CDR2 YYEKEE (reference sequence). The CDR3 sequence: CASSWTGDDYEQYF. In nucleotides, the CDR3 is TGTGCCAGCAGCTGGACAGGGGACGACTACGAGCAGTACTTC.

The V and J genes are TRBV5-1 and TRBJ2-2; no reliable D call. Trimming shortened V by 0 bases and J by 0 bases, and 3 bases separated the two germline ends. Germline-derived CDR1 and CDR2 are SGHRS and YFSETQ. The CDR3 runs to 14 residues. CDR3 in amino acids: CASSLAPNTGELFF. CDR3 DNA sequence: TGCGCCAGCAGCTTGGCTCCGAACACCGGGGAGCTGTTTTTT.

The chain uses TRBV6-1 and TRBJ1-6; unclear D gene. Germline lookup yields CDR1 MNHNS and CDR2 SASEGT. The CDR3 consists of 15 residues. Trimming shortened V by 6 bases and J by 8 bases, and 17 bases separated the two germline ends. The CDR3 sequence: CASRPDPTRYSPLHF. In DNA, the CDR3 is TGTGCCAGCAGACCAGACCCAACGAGGTATTCACCCCTCCACTTT.

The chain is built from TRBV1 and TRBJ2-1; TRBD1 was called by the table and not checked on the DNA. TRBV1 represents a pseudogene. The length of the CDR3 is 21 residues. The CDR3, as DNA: TGCACCAGCAGCCAAGTGGGTAGGACAATATTAGATGGACATCAATACAATGAGCAGTTCTTC. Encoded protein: CTSSQVGRTILDGHQYNEQFF.

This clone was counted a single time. CDR3 residues: CASSLEGIPTSGYNEQFF. As DNA, the CDR3 is TGTGCCAGCAGCTTAGAAGGGATACCGACTAGCGGATACAATGAGCAGTTCTTC. V and J are TRBV13 and TRBJ2-1; TRBD2 matches at 9 bases. Germline CDR1 reads PRHDT; CDR2 reads FYEKMQ (reference sequence). The CDR3 extends over 18 amino acids. V was clipped by 1 base and J by 4 bases; unmatched bases: 11.

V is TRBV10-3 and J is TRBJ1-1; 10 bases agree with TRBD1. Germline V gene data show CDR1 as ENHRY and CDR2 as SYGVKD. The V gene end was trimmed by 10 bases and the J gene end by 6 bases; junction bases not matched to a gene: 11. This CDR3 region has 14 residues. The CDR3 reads CATGGTGVGAEAFF. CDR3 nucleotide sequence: TGTGCCACCGGGGGGACAGGGGTTGGCGCTGAAGCTTTCTTT.

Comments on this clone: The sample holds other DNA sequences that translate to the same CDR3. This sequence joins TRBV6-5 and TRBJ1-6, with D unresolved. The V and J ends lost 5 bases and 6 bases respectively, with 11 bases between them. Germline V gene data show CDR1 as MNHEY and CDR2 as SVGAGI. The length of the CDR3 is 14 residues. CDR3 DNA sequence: TGTGCCAGCAGTACCGTCGAAGCTAATTCACCCCTCCACTTT. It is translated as CASSTVEANSPLHF.

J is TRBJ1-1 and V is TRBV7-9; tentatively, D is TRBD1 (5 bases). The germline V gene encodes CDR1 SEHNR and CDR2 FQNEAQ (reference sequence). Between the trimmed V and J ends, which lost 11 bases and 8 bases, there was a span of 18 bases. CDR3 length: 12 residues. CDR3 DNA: TGTGCCTCGACGGTTGGGGGGTCCGAAGCTTTCTTT. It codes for CASTVGGSEAFF.

For the CDR3, the DNA is TGTGCCAGTAGTATAGTAGCGAGCGAGACCCAGTACTTC. Translating it yields CASSIVASETQYF. The chain employs TRBV19 and TRBJ2-5, with D perhaps TRBD2 (5 bases). Trimming removed 1 base from V and 5 bases from J, with 8 bases in between. Germline V gives CDR1 LNHDA, CDR2 SQIVND (reference sequence). CDR3 length equals 13 residues. Full variable domain (rest looked up from reference TRBV19 and TRBJ2-5): DGGITQSPKYLFRKEGQNVTLSCEQNLNHDAMYWYRQDPGQGLRLIYYSQIVNDFQKGDIAEGYSVSREKKESFPLTVTSAQKNPTAFYLCASSIVASETQYFGPGTRLLVL.

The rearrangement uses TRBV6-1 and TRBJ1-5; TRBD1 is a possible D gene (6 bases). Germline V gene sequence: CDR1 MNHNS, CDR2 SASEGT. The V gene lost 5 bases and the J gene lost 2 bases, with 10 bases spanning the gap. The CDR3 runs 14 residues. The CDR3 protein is CASSSRQGNQPQHF. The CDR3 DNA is TGTGCCAGCAGTTCGAGACAGGGCAATCAGCCCCAGCATTTT.

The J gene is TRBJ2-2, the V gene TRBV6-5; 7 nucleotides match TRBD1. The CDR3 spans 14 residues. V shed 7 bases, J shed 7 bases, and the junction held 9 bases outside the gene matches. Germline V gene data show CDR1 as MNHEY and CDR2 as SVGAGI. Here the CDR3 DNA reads TGTGCCAGCACCCGGACAGGTTTCGACGGGGAGCTGTTTTTT. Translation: CASTRTGFDGELFF.

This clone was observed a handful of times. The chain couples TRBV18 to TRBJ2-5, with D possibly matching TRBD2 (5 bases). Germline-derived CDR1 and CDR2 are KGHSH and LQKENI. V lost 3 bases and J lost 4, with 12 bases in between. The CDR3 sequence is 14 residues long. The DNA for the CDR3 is TGTGCCAGCTCACCCGTCGGGGTTGGAGAGACCCAGTACTTC. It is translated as CASSPVGVGETQYF.

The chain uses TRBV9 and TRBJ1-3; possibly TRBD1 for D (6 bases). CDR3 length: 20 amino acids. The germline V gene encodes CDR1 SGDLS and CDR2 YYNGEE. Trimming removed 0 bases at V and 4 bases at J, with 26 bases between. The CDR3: CASSVGHFRTQGSGGNTIYF. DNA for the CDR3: TGTGCCAGCAGCGTAGGTCACTTCAGGACTCAGGGGAGTGGAGGAAACACCATATATTTT.

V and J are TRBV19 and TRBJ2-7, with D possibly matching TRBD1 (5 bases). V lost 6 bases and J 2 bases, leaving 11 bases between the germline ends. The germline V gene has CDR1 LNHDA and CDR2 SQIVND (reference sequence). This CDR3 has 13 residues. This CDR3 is CASRRQGTYEQYF. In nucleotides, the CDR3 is TGTGCCAGTAGGAGGCAGGGAACCTACGAGCAGTACTTC. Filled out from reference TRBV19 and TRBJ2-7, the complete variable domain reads DGGITQSPKYLFRKEGQNVTLSCEQNLNHDAMYWYRQDPGQGLRLIYYSQIVNDFQKGDIAEGYSVSREKKESFPLTVTSAQKNPTAFYLCASRRQGTYEQYFGPGTRLTVT.

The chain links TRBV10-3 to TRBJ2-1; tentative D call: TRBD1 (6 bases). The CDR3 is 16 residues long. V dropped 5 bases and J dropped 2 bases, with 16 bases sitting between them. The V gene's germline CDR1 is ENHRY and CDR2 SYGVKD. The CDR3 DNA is TGTGCCATCAGTCCGCCCCCAGGGGTGACCTACAATGAGCAGTTCTTC. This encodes CAISPPPGVTYNEQFF.

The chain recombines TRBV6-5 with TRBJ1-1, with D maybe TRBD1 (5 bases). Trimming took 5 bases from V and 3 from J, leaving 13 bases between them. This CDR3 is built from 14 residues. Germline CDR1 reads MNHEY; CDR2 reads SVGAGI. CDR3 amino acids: CASSREGRDTEAFF. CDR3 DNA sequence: TGTGCCAGCAGTCGGGAGGGGAGGGACACTGAAGCTTTCTTT.

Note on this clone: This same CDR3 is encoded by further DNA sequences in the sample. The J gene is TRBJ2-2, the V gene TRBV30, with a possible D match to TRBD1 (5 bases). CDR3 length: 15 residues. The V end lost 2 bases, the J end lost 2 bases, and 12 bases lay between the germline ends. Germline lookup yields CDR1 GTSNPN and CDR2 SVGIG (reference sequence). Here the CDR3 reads CAWSPSDRNTGELFF. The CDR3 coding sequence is TGTGCCTGGAGTCCTTCCGACAGAAACACCGGGGAGCTGTTTTTT.

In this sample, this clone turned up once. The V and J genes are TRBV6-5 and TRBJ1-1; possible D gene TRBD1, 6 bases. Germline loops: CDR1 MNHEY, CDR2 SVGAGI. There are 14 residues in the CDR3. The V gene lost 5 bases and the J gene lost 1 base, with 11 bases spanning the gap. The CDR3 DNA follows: TGTGCCAGCAGTGGGGGGGCTGAGAACACTGAAGCTTTCTTT. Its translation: CASSGGAENTEAFF.

The CDR3 is CASSFDRENTGELFF. CDR3 sequence (DNA): TGCGCCAGCAGTTTTGACAGGGAGAACACCGGGGAGCTGTTTTTT. This sequence joins TRBV5-1 and TRBJ2-2, with 7 nucleotides matching TRBD1. With V trimmed by 5 bases and J by 1 base, 5 bases remained unmatched. Germline CDR1 SGHRS, CDR2 YFSETQ. This CDR3 region has 15 residues.

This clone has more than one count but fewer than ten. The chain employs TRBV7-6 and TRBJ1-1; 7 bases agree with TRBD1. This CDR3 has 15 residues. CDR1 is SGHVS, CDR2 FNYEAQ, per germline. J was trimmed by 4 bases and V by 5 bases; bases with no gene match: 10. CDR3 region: CASSVGTDDSTEAFF. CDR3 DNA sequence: TGTGCCAGCAGCGTCGGGACAGATGATTCCACTGAAGCTTTCTTT.

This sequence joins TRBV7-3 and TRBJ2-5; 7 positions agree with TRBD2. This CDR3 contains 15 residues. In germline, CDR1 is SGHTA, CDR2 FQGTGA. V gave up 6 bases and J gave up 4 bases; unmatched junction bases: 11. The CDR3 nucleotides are TGTGCCAGCAGTTTGAGCGGGACCATGGGAGAGACCCAGTACTTC. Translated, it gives CASSLSGTMGETQYF.